The clone carrying this T cell receptor (beta chain) was observed a single time. Cohort 3 recovered donors had two negative PCRs, clearance, or symptom resolution. Authors' analysis steps: Estimation of nucleated cell counts was performed using reference gene primer amplification. The method was immunoSEQ multiplex PCR; TCRdb's version includes in-frame clones alone and lacks a portion of them. V, J and clone size are taken as reported in that table, and D and trimming were inferred from the DNA itself. Among roughly 150,000 clones, approximately 80% were seen once, and the ten largest hold around 6.1%. This record belongs to a study of blood T cell repertoires in COVID-19. Study-level background: Sample material is recorded as cDNA or gDNA derived from T cells, B-cell-depleted T cells, or PBMCs.

The ends lost 4 bases at V and 6 bases at J; junction bases unmatched: 11. Germline CDR1 reads MRHNA; CDR2 reads SNTAGT. The CDR3 spans 16 residues. This TCR was sampled from a man aged 35 to 55 who had recovered from COVID-19. The V call is TRBV6-4, the J call TRBJ1-2, with TRBD1 identical over 10 bases. The specimen was PBMCs or T cells enriched from blood (not recorded which). The CDR3 DNA reads TGTGCCAGCAGTGGGCCGACAGGGGGCGAGGGGGATGGCTACACCTTC. This gives the protein CASSGPTGGEGDGYTF.